This TCR beta chain was identified in a study of T cell responses to AZD1222 COVID-19 vaccine. Study outcomes and limitations: Every sample of the repertoires postdated the peak T cell response. In a largely white British group with more females than males, clonal diversity was possibly underestimated. Spike-specific TCRs gained breadth and depth after people received two AZD1222 doses.

Comments on this clone: Its antigen is currently unknown.

The protocol was immunoSEQ multiplex PCR, while the TCRdb copy is restricted to in-frame clones and leaves out a portion. The sample has about 92,000 clones; around 89% are singletons. Germline loops: CDR1 LNHDA, CDR2 SQIVND (reference sequence). Trimming removed 5 bases from V and 3 bases from J; junction bases left unmatched: 9. CDR3 length: 15 amino acids. V gene TRBV19 combines with J gene TRBJ1-2; 7 positions agree with TRBD1. The sequence was obtained from an adult in good health. The starting material was peripheral blood, obtained on day 0 of AZD1222 vaccination. The CDR3 DNA is TGTGCCAGTAGTCCACCGACAGGGAACGACTATGGCTACACCTTC. Protein sequence: CASSPPTGNDYGYTF.